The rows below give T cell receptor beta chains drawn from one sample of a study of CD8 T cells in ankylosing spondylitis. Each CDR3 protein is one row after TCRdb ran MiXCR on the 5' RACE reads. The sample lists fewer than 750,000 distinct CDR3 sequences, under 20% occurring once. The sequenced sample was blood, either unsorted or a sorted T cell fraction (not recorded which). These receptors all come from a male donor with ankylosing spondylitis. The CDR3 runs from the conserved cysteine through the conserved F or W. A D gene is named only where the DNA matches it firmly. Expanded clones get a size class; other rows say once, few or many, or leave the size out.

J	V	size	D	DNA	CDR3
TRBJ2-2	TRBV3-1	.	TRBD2	TGTGCCAGCAGCCAACCCTGGACTAGCGGGTTCAACACCGGGGAGCTGTTTTTT	CASSQPWTSGFNTGELFF
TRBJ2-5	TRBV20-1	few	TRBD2	TGCAGTGCTAGAGATCTAGTGGGGGGGGTATGGACCCAGTACTTC	CSARDLVGGVWTQYF
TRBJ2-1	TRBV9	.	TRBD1	TGTGCCAGCAGTTACACAGGGGGGAGGCAGTTCTTC	CASSYTGGRQFF
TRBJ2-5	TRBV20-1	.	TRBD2	TGCAGTGCCCGACGGGGGGGAGAGACCCAGTACTTC	CSARRGGETQYF
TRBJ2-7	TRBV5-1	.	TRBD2	TGCGCCAGCAAGGAGGGTAGCGGGGGTTCCTACGAGCAGTACTTC	CASKEGSGGSYEQYF
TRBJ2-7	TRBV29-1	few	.	TGCAGCGTTGAGGCTTGGCATGCCTCAAGGTACGAGCAGTACTTC	CSVEAWHASRYEQYF
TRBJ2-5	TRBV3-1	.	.	TGTGCCAGCAGCCGCCCCAGCGGGGAGACCCAGTACTTC	CASSRPSGETQYF
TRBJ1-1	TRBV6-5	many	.	TGTGCCAGCAGTTACATCGACAGGTCCACTGAAGCTTTCTTT	CASSYIDRSTEAFF
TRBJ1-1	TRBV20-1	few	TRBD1	TGCAGTGCTAGTGGGGACAGGGGCCCTGAAATAGAAGCTTTCTTT	CSASGDRGPEIEAFF
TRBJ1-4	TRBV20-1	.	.	TGCAGTGCTCCAGACTCCCGGGACACCGGTCGGGGTGAAAAACTGTTTTTT	CSAPDSRDTGRGEKLFF
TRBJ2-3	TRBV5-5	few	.	TGTGCCAGCAGCTTGTGGCTACAACACACAGATACGCAGTATTTT	CASSLWLQHTDTQYF
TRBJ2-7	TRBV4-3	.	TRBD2	TGCGCCAGCAGCCAAGATTGGGCGGGAGGGTACGAGCAGTACTTC	CASSQDWAGGYEQYF
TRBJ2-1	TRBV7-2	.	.	TGTGCCAGCAGCTTAGTGTGGGGTGCCATGAATGAGCAGTTCTTC	CASSLVWGAMNEQFF
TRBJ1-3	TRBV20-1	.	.	TGCAGTGCTAGACCCCGGGATTTCTCTGGAAACACCATATATTTT	CSARPRDFSGNTIYF
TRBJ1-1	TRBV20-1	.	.	TGCAGTGCCCCCGGGCACATGAACACTGAAGCTTTCTTT	CSAPGHMNTEAFF
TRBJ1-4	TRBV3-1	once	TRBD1	TGTGCCAGCAGCCAACGAGGACAGGGGACCCTCGAAAAACTGTTTTTT	CASSQRGQGTLEKLFF